This T cell receptor (beta chain) was captured by sequencing in a study of T cell changes during pregnancy in multiple sclerosis. V dropped 5 bases and J dropped 8 bases, with 12 bases sitting between them. The CDR3 has 13 residues. Germline V gene sequence: CDR1 SEHNR, CDR2 FQNEAQ (reference sequence). The assay was immunoSEQ multiplex PCR, and TCRdb's table has in-frame clones only and misses some. The table includes some 74,000 clones, 80% to 95% detected once. This specimen was peripheral blood, taken after pregnancy. The sequence was collected from a female donor in good health, enrolled as a control in a pregnancy study. The gene calls are TRBV7-9 and TRBJ1-4; a weak D match, TRBD1 (6 bases). This CDR3 reads CASSLRGGEKLFF. The CDR3 DNA follows: TGTGCCAGCAGCCTCAGGGGTGGAGAAAAACTGTTTTTT.